A selection of T cell receptor beta chains follows, all from one sample in a study of identifying expanded T cells in peripheral blood. Method: immunoSEQ multiplex PCR; TCRdb's copy keeps in-frame clones and lacks some. The sample has tens of thousands of clones, around 83% seen once. The source material was blood. These receptors came from a person between 18 and 75 years old in good health. The CDR3 runs from the conserved cysteine through the conserved F or W. Fields, in order: J gene, clone size, D gene, V gene, CDR3 protein, CDR3 DNA. A D gene is named only where the DNA matches it firmly. The listing skips clone size in some rows; elsewhere it reads once, few, many or a size class.

TRBJ1-3 . . TRBV30 CAWSIVGAGNTIYF TGTGCCTGGAGTATCGTGGGGGCTGGAAACACCATATATTTT
TRBJ1-3 . TRBD1 TRBV18 CASSPNRGPGNTIYF TGTGCCAGCTCACCAAACAGGGGGCCTGGAAACACCATATATTTT
TRBJ1-1 . . TRBV7-2 CASSATSRYDTEAFF TGTGCCAGCAGCGCAACAAGTCGGTACGACACTGAAGCTTTCTTT
TRBJ2-5 . TRBD1 TRBV28 CASSWTGLQETQYF TGTGCCAGCAGTTGGACAGGCCTCCAAGAGACCCAGTACTTC
TRBJ1-2 . . TRBV28 CASSLSQINYGYTF TGTGCCAGCAGTTTATCTCAAATTAACTATGGCTACACCTTC
TRBJ2-7 . . TRBV28 CASGDFTAAYEQYF TGTGCCAGCGGGGACTTTACCGCTGCCTACGAGCAGTACTTC
TRBJ2-4 . TRBD1 TRBV6-1 CASILGQGDIQYF TGTGCCAGCATCCTTGGACAGGGTGACATTCAGTACTTC
TRBJ2-1 . TRBD2 TRBV4-3 CASSQEGSGSSYNEQFF TGCGCCAGCAGCCAAGAGGGGAGCGGGAGCTCCTACAATGAGCAGTTCTTC
TRBJ1-3 few . TRBV10-3 CAIGESGNTIYF TGTGCCATCGGAGAGAGTGGAAACACCATATATTTT
TRBJ2-1 . . TRBV21-1 CASSKALFDGLASKSSYNEQFF TGTGCCAGCAGCAAAGCGCTTTTTGACGGACTAGCGTCGAAGAGCTCCTACAATGAGCAGTTCTTC
TRBJ2-1 . TRBD2 TRBV6-4 CASSDSAGASLQFF TGTGCCAGCAGTGACAGCGCGGGAGCCTCCCTTCAGTTCTTC
TRBJ2-7 . . TRBV7-8 CASSQGEQYF TGTGCCAGCAGCCAGGGGGAGCAGTACTTC
TRBJ2-3 . . TRBV11-3 CASSLGLGTDTQYF TGTGCCAGCAGCTTGGGCCTTGGCACAGATACGCAGTATTTT
TRBJ1-2 . . TRBV14 CASSQDPQVRGYTF TGTGCCAGCAGCCAAGACCCCCAAGTTAGGGGCTACACCTTC
TRBJ2-1 . . TRBV6-5 CASSLTGPFYNEQFF TGTGCCAGTTCGTTAACGGGACCATTCTACAATGAGCAGTTCTTC
TRBJ2-1 . TRBD2 TRBV5-8 CASSLGWTSGYNEQFF TGTGCCAGCAGCTTGGGCTGGACTAGCGGGTACAATGAGCAGTTCTTC
TRBJ2-1 once . TRBV21-1 CASSNRGQRENNEQFF TGTGCCAGCAGCAATCGCGGTCAGCGGGAAAACAATGAGCAGTTCTTC
TRBJ2-7 . . TRBV11-2 CASSLDRGGSYEQYF TGTGCCAGCAGCTTAGACAGGGGAGGCTCCTACGAGCAGTACTTC
TRBJ2-1 . . TRBV10-3 CAISERDVAVNEQFF TGTGCCATCTCGGAACGGGACGTAGCGGTGAATGAGCAGTTCTTC
TRBJ2-7 . TRBD2 TRBV27 CASSPNKTSGRSYEQYF TGTGCCAGCAGTCCGAACAAGACTAGCGGGAGATCCTACGAGCAGTACTTC
TRBJ2-7 . . TRBV5-4 CASTPLLGLGEQYF TGTGCCAGCACCCCCCTCCTCGGGCTCGGCGAGCAGTACTTC
TRBJ2-4 . TRBD2 TRBV4-2 CASSQELAGVAKNIQYF TGTGCCAGCAGCCAAGAACTAGCGGGAGTAGCCAAAAACATTCAGTACTTC
TRBJ1-2 . TRBD1 TRBV5-6 CASSLVRQGYGYTF TGTGCCAGCAGCTTGGTGCGACAGGGGTATGGCTACACCTTC
TRBJ2-5 . TRBD2 TRBV29-1 CSVPVASGRPQETQYF TGCAGCGTTCCCGTCGCTAGCGGGAGGCCCCAAGAGACCCAGTACTTC
TRBJ2-7 . TRBD1 TRBV30 CAWKLGQGPSQYF TGTGCCTGGAAGTTGGGACAGGGCCCTTCCCAGTACTTC
TRBJ2-1 . . TRBV2 CASSDSTWERRFF TGTGCCAGCAGTGATTCAACCTGGGAAAGAAGGTTCTTC
TRBJ1-1 . . TRBV29-1 CSYWTDTEAFF TGCAGCTACTGGACTGACACTGAAGCTTTCTTT
TRBJ2-7 . TRBD1 TRBV27 CASSPGTGFYEQYF TGTGCCAGCAGTCCCGGGACAGGGTTCTACGAGCAGTACTTC
TRBJ2-5 once . TRBV18 CASSLRTEETQYF TGTGCCAGCTCACTACGGACAGAAGAGACCCAGTACTTC
TRBJ2-3 . . TRBV30 CAWTKGTTDTQYF TGTGCCTGGACAAAGGGTACCACCGATACGCAGTATTTT
TRBJ2-3 . . TRBV7-3 CASSLSSTDTQYF TGTGCCAGCAGCTTATCTAGCACAGATACGCAGTATTTT
TRBJ2-2 . TRBD2 TRBV5-1 CASSPGLAEAAGELFF TGCGCCAGCAGCCCGGGACTAGCGGAGGCAGCCGGGGAGCTGTTTTTT
TRBJ1-5 . . TRBV4-1 CASSHSPRTDSNQPQHF TGCGCCAGCAGCCATAGTCCCAGAACCGATAGCAATCAGCCCCAGCATTTT
TRBJ2-3 . . TRBV5-1 CASSLISGPDTQYF TGCGCCAGCAGCTTGATCAGCGGGCCAGATACGCAGTATTTT
TRBJ2-5 . TRBD1 TRBV10-3 CAISPTGETQYF TGTGCCATCAGCCCGACAGGGGAGACCCAGTACTTC
TRBJ1-5 few . TRBV20-1 CSAIQDQPQHF TGCAGTGCTATACAAGATCAGCCCCAGCATTTT
TRBJ1-1 . TRBD1 TRBV6-6 CASTDRGMNTEAFF TGTGCCAGCACCGACAGGGGCATGAACACTGAAGCTTTCTTT
TRBJ2-5 once . TRBV19 CASSIGTTGPGETQYF TGTGCCAGTAGTATAGGTACAACGGGACCCGGGGAGACCCAGTACTTC
TRBJ2-1 . TRBD2 TRBV19 CASSIDWTSGNEQFF TGTGCCAGTAGTATTGATTGGACTAGTGGCAATGAGCAGTTCTTC
TRBJ1-1 few . TRBV10-3 CAIRAKLNTEAFF TGTGCCATCAGAGCCAAGTTGAACACTGAAGCTTTCTTT
TRBJ2-1 . TRBD1 TRBV7-8 CASSYTEGGGSYNEQFF TGTGCCAGCAGCTACACCGAAGGGGGCGGCTCCTACAATGAGCAGTTCTTC
TRBJ1-2 . TRBD1 TRBV30 CAWSAGTGGFLRGYGYTF TGTGCCTGGAGTGCAGGGACAGGGGGCTTCTTGAGGGGCTATGGCTACACCTTC
TRBJ2-5 few . TRBV5-3 CARTTWVERESRRETQYF TGTGCCAGAACCACTTGGGTTGAAAGGGAGTCGAGGAGAGAGACCCAGTACTTC
TRBJ1-2 . . TRBV7-2 CASSLVGGPDYGYTF TGTGCCAGCAGCTTAGTCGGAGGGCCGGACTATGGCTACACCTTC
TRBJ2-3 . TRBD1 TRBV25-1 CASSEFLGQGGGDTQYF TGTGCCAGCAGTGAATTCCTCGGACAGGGAGGTGGGGATACGCAGTATTTT
TRBJ1-1 . . TRBV13 CASSARHLNTEAFF TGTGCCAGCAGCGCCCGACACCTGAACACTGAAGCTTTCTTT
TRBJ1-4 . TRBD1 TRBV28 CASSDRGATNEKLFF TGTGCCAGCAGTGACAGGGGCGCAACTAATGAAAAACTGTTTTTT
TRBJ2-7 . TRBD1 TRBV9 CASSARQGPYEQYF TGTGCCAGCAGCGCGAGACAGGGCCCCTACGAGCAGTACTTC
TRBJ1-2 . TRBD1 TRBV28 CASSSGGTNYGYTF TGTGCCAGCAGTTCAGGGGGTACTAACTATGGCTACACCTTC
TRBJ2-7 . . TRBV5-6 CASSPTFSSYEQYF TGTGCCAGCAGCCCGACGTTTTCATCCTACGAGCAGTACTTC
TRBJ1-4 once . TRBV5-4 CASSSAAGVGEKLFF TGTGCCAGCAGCTCTGCTGCAGGGGTGGGAGAAAAACTGTTTTTT
TRBJ1-2 . . TRBV6-4 CASPIFFPIHYGYTF TGTGCCAGCCCGATATTTTTTCCGATCCACTATGGCTACACCTTC
TRBJ2-5 few . TRBV7-6 CASSLGGGTTKETQYF TGTGCCAGCAGCTTAGGTGGCGGGACAACCAAAGAGACCCAGTACTTC
TRBJ2-1 . . TRBV7-2 CASSLDPPAKEQFF TGTGCCAGCAGCCTGGACCCGCCCGCCAAAGAGCAGTTCTTC
TRBJ2-6 . . TRBV7-9 CASGPRGGSGANVLTF TGTGCCAGCGGCCCAAGGGGGGGCTCTGGGGCCAACGTCCTGACTTTC
TRBJ1-4 . . TRBV7-2 CASSLAGSGGQKLFF TGTGCCAGCAGCTTAGCGGGGTCAGGAGGCCAGAAACTGTTTTTT
TRBJ1-5 once TRBD1 TRBV10-3 CAISSGTGDNQPQHF TGTGCCATCAGTTCCGGGACAGGGGACAATCAGCCCCAGCATTTT